The next 9 T cell receptor beta chains were all read from a single sample in a study of blood T cell repertoires in COVID-19. This table comes from immunoSEQ multiplex PCR, and its TCRdb copy is limited to in-frame clones, with some not included. The table lists around 100,000 clones, about nine tenths of them singletons, with 4.5% to 6% in the top ten. The sample was peripheral blood. The origin of the receptors is a woman of 80 years or more with acute or convalescent COVID-19.

The V gene is TRBV20-1, the J gene TRBJ2-1; D is uncertain. This CDR3 comprises 11 residues. CDR1 is DFQATT, CDR2 SNEGSKA, per germline (reference sequence). Deletions cut 0 bases from V and 9 bases from J, with 6 bases between. The CDR3 is CSARDSFEQFF. The DNA for the CDR3 is TGCAGTGCTAGAGACAGTTTTGAGCAGTTCTTC.

The chain recombines TRBV28 with TRBJ2-1; D is uncertain. V lost 5 bases and J lost 8, with 16 bases in between. The V gene's germline CDR1 is MDHEN and CDR2 SYDVKM. The CDR3 consists of 14 residues. CDR3 in DNA: TGTGCCAGCAGTCTCCAGGCTCCCGTCTATGAGCAGTTCTTC. Protein product: CASSLQAPVYEQFF.

As DNA, the CDR3 is TGTGCCAGCAGCCCCAATGCTCAGGACACAAGTAATTCACCCCTCCACTTT. Encoded protein: CASSPNAQDTSNSPLHF. The chain is built from TRBV3-1 (or the pseudogene TRBV3-2) and TRBJ1-6; D possibly corresponds to TRBD1 (5 bases). The CDR3 is made up of 17 amino acids. Trimming took off 4 bases at V and 6 bases at J, with 19 bases between the two ends. Looked up from germline, CDR1 is LGHDT and CDR2 is YNNKEL (reference sequence).

The V and J genes are TRBV18 and TRBJ2-7; 9 positions match TRBD1. CDR1 and CDR2 from the germline V gene are KGHSH and LQKENI. This CDR3 is built from 14 residues. With 2 bases clipped from V and 5 bases from J, the junction kept 4 bases outside the gene matches. The CDR3 loop is CASSPKGTGNEQYF. Written as DNA, the CDR3 is TGTGCCAGCTCACCAAAGGGGACAGGGAACGAGCAGTACTTC.

The genes are TRBV5-6 and TRBJ2-7; TRBD1 matches at 7 bases. Trimming at V came to 4 bases and at J to 3 bases, leaving 13 bases not matched to a gene. The CDR3 has 16 residues. In germline, CDR1 is SGHDT, CDR2 YYEEEE. In DNA, the CDR3 is TGTGCCAGCAGCCAAACGACAGGGTTGGGCCTCTACGAGCAGTACTTC. This sequence encodes CASSQTTGLGLYEQYF. Based on the CDR3 plus reference TRBV5-6 and TRBJ2-7, the full variable domain is DAGVTQSPTHLIKTRGQQVTLRCSPKSGHDTVSWYQQALGQGPQFIFQYYEEEERQRGNFPDRFSGHQFPNYSSELNVNALLLGDSALYLCASSQTTGLGLYEQYFGPGTRLTVT.

V is TRBV27 and J is TRBJ2-7; 9 positions match TRBD1. Trimming cost V 4 bases and J 0 bases; bases outside gene matches: 10. The germline CDR1 and CDR2 sequences are MNHEY and SMNVEV (reference sequence). CDR3 length: 17 residues. The CDR3 nucleotides are TGTGCCAGCAGTTCTGGCCGGGACAGGGACGCCTCCTACGAGCAGTACTTC. Translating gives CASSSGRDRDASYEQYF.

The chain joins TRBV5-1 to TRBJ2-3, with unresolved D. V was trimmed by 4 bases and J by 5 bases, leaving 8 bases between them. This CDR3 contains 12 residues. From germline, CDR1 is SGHRS and CDR2 YFSETQ. CDR3: CASSPPGDTQYF. CDR3 nucleotide sequence: TGCGCCAGCAGCCCGCCGGGAGATACGCAGTATTTT.

The chain is built from TRBV5-6 and TRBJ1-2, with TRBD1 matching 10 bases. The germline CDR1 and CDR2 sequences are SGHDT and YYEEEE. This CDR3 region has 17 residues. The V and J ends lost 5 bases and 6 bases, in that order; junction bases with no gene match: 16. The CDR3 is CASRRRAQSGTGDGYTF. For the CDR3, the DNA is TGTGCCAGCAGGAGAAGGGCCCAGAGCGGGACAGGGGATGGCTACACCTTC. The variable domain in full, completed from reference TRBV5-6 and TRBJ1-2, reads DAGVTQSPTHLIKTRGQQVTLRCSPKSGHDTVSWYQQALGQGPQFIFQYYEEEERQRGNFPDRFSGHQFPNYSSELNVNALLLGDSALYLCASRRRAQSGTGDGYTFGSGTRLTVV.

This clone has just one count. This chain links TRBV19 with TRBJ1-1; D is ambiguous. V was shortened by 5 bases and J by 3 bases, with 10 bases between the two germline ends. The germline V gene encodes CDR1 LNHDA and CDR2 SQIVND (reference sequence). CDR3 length: 13 residues. The CDR3 sequence is CASSSRLDTEAFF. The CDR3 bases are TGTGCCAGTAGTTCAAGACTCGACACTGAAGCTTTCTTT.